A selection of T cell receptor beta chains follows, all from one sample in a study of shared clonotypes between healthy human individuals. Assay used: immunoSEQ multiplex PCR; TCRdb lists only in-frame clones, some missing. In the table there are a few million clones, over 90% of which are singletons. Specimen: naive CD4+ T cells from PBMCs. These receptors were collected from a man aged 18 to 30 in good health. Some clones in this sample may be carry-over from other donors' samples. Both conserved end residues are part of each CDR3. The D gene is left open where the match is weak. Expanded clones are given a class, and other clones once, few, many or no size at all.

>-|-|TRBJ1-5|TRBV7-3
TGTGCCAGCAGCTTAGCCGTAGGACAGCCCCAGCATTTT
CASSLAVGQPQHF
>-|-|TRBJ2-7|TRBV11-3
TGTGCCAGCAGCTCTACTAGAAACGAGCAGTACTTC
CASSSTRNEQYF
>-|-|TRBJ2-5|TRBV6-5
TGTGCCAGCAGTTTGGACACAGTCCAAGAGACCCAGTACTTC
CASSLDTVQETQYF
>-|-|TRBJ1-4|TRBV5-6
TGTGCCAGCAGCTTCCGGGGGGCGAATGAAAAACTGTTTTTT
CASSFRGANEKLFF
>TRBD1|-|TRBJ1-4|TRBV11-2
TGTGCCAGCAGCTTGGGACAGGGTAATGAAAAACTGTTTTTT
CASSLGQGNEKLFF
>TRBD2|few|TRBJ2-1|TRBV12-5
TGTGCTAGTGCCGAGGCGGGAGGGCCCTCCAACAATGAGCAGTTCTTC
CASAEAGGPSNNEQFF
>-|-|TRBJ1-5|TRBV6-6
TGTGCCAGCAGCACAACAGAAGAGCAGCCCCAGCATTTT
CASSTTEEQPQHF
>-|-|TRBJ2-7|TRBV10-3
TGTGCCACCACCCGGGCAGGGGGGTCCTACGAGCAGTACTTC
CATTRAGGSYEQYF
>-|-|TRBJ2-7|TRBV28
TGTGCCAGCAGGACCAATTACGAGCAGTACTTC
CASRTNYEQYF
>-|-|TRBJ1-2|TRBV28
TGTGCCAGCAGTCGACGAGGGGGGGACTATGGCTACACCTTC
CASSRRGGDYGYTF
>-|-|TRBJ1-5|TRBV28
TGTGCCAGCAGTCCCCACGTTTTATCGGGTCCCCAGTCCCAGCATTTT
CASSPHVLSGPQSQHF
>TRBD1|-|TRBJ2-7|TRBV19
TGTGCCAGTAGTGACAGGGGGCTAACCTACGAGCAGTACTTC
CASSDRGLTYEQYF
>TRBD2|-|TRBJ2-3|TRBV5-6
TGTGCCAGCAGCTTGGCCAGACTAGCAAGCACAGATACGCAGTATTTT
CASSLARLASTDTQYF
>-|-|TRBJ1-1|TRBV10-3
TGTGCCATCTTAGGGGGTCGTGGGGACACTGAAGCTTTCTTT
CAILGGRGDTEAFF
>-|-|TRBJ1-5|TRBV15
TGTGCCACCAGCAGAGCACAGGGAGGGCAGCCCCAGCATTTT
CATSRAQGGQPQHF
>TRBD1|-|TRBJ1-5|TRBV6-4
TGTGCCAGCAGCGCCGGGACAGGAGCTTCTTATAGCAATCAGCCCCAGCATTTT
CASSAGTGASYSNQPQHF
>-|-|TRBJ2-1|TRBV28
TGTGCCAGCAAAGGCTGGGCGGGGACATACAATGAGCAGTTCTTC
CASKGWAGTYNEQFF
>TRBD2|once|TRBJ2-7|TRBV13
TGTGCCAGCAGCTTGAGGACTAGCGTCTACGAGCAGTACTTC
CASSLRTSVYEQYF
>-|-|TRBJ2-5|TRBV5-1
TGCGCCAGCAGCTTGGCCGGGCAGGGAGAGACCCAGTACTTC
CASSLAGQGETQYF
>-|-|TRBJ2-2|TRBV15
TGTGCCACCAGCAGAGATACAACAGGAGCGAACACCGGGGAGCTGTTTTTT
CATSRDTTGANTGELFF
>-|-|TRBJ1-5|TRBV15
TGTGCCACCAGCAGAGGAGGGCCTAGGGGAAGTAGCAATCAGCCCCAGCATTTT
CATSRGGPRGSSNQPQHF
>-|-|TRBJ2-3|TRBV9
TGTGCCAGCAGCGCTTTCGCGGGAAGCACAGATACGCAGTATTTT
CASSAFAGSTDTQYF
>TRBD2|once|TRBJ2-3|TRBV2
TGTGCCAGCAGTGTTTCTAGCGGGCGCGCAGATACGCAGTATTTT
CASSVSSGRADTQYF
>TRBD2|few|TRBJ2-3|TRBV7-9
TGTGCCAGCAGCTTAGCTAGCGGGAGTACAGATACGCAGTATTTT
CASSLASGSTDTQYF
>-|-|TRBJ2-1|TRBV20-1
TGCAGTGCTAGGCCCGAGGATGAGCAGTTCTTC
CSARPEDEQFF
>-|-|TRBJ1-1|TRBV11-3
TGTGCCAGCAGCCCCCAGGGAGGGCGGACTGAAGCTTTCTTT
CASSPQGGRTEAFF
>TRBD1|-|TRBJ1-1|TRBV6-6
TGTGCCAGCAGTGACAGGGGGACGGTTGAAGCTTTCTTT
CASSDRGTVEAFF
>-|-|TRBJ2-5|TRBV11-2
TGTGCCAGCAGCTTGGGTCGCCAAGAGACCCAGTACTTC
CASSLGRQETQYF
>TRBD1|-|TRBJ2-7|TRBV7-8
TGTGCCAGCAGCCGCTCCGGGACAGAGTACTACGAGCAGTACTTC
CASSRSGTEYYEQYF
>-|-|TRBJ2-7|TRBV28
TGTGCCAGCAGTTCCGTCTACGAGCAGTACTTC
CASSSVYEQYF
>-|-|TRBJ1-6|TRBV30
TGTGCCTTGGGGGGCTCAGGGGCCACCTGGGGTTCACCCCTCCACTTT
CALGGSGATWGSPLHF
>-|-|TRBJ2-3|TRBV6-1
TGTGCCAGCAGTGCTTTACTAGGGCCAGATACGCAGTATTTT
CASSALLGPDTQYF
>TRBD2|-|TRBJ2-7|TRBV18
TGTGCCAGCTCACTGGGACTAGCCCCTACCTACGAGCAGTACTTC
CASSLGLAPTYEQYF
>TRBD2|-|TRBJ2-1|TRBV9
TGTGCCAGCAGCGCATCTAGCGGGGTGGGTAATGAGCAGTTCTTC
CASSASSGVGNEQFF
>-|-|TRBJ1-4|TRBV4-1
TGCGCCTCGGCCCCTCGAGGATCTAATGAAAAACTGTTTTTT
CASAPRGSNEKLFF
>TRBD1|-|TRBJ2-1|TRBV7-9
TGTGCCAGCAGCTTACGGCAGGGGGTTCTTAATGAGCAGTTCTTC
CASSLRQGVLNEQFF
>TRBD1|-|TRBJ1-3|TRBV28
TGTGCCAGCAACCCGCTCGGGACAGCCTCTGGAAACACCATATATTTT
CASNPLGTASGNTIYF
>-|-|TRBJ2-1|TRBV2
TGTGCCAGCAGGTATGGGGCCTACAATGAGCAGTTCTTC
CASRYGAYNEQFF
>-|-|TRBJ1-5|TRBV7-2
TGTGCCAGCAGCGCCGCCAGCGGGGTCGTTCAGCCCCAGCATTTT
CASSAASGVVQPQHF
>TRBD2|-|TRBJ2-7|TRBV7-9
TGTGCCAGCAGCGGACTAGCGGGAGACAACGAGCAGTACTTC
CASSGLAGDNEQYF
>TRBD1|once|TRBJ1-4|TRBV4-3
TGCGCCAGCAGCCCCGGGACAGGGGGCCTGAAACTGTTTTTT
CASSPGTGGLKLFF
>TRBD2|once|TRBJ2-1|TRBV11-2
TGTGCCAGCAGCTTAGACTCCTCACCGGAGCGGGAGAGAGGTGAGCAGTTCTTC
CASSLDSSPERERGEQFF